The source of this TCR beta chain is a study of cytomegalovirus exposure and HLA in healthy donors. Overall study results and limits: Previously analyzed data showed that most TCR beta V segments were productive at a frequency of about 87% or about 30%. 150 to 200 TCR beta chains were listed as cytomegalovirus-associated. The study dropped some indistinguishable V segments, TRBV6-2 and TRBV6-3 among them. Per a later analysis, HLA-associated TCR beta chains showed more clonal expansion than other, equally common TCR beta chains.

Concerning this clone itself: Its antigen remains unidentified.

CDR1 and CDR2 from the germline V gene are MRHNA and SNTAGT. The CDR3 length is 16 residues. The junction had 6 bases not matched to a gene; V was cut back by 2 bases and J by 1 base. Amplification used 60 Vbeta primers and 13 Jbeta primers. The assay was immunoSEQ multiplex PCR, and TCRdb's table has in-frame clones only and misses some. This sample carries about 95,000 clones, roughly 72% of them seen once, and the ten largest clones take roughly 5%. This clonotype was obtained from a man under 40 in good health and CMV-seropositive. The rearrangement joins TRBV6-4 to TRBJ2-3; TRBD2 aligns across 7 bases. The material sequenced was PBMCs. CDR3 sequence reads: CASSDGRGGGTDTQYF. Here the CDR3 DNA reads TGTGCCAGCAGTGACGGTCGCGGGGGAGGCACAGATACGCAGTATTTT.